Detailed here is one TCR beta chain. These data originate in a study of identical twins. TCRdb reprocessed the 5' RACE reads with MiXCR, giving one entry per CDR3 protein. The sample records approximately 600,000 distinct CDR3 sequences, roughly 9.9% being singletons. The CDR3 totals 15 residues. With 4 bases removed from V and 5 bases from J, the gap between germline ends came to 15 bases. CDR1 is MDHEN and CDR2 is SYDVKM in the germline V gene. The sample was also linked to a second study, of yellow fever vaccine responses in identical twins.

The chain combines TRBV28 with TRBJ1-5, with D maybe TRBD1 (5 bases). The sequence was obtained from a woman aged 18-29 years in good health. Sequences were obtained from PBMCs. CDR3 in amino acids: CASSWTGRSHQPQHF. DNA of the CDR3: TGTGCCAGCAGTTGGACGGGGCGCTCCCATCAGCCCCAGCATTTT.